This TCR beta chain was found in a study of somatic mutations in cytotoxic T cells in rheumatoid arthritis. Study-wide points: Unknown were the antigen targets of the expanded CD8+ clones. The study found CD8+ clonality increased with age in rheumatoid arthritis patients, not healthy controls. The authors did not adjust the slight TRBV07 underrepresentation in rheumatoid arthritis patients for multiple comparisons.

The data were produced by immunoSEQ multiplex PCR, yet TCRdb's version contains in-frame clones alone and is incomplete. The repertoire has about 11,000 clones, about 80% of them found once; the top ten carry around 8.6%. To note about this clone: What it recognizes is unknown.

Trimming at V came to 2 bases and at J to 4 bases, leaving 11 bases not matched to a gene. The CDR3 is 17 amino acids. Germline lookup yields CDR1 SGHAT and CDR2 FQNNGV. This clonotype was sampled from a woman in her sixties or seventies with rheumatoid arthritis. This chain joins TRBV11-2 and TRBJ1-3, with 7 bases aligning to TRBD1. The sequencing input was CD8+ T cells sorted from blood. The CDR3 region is CASSLRFQGVGGNTIYF. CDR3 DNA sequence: TGTGCCAGCAGCTTACGTTTCCAGGGGGTAGGCGGAAACACCATATATTTT. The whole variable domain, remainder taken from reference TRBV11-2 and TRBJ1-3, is EAGVAQSPRYKIIEKRQSVAFWCNPISGHATLYWYQQILGQGPKLLIQFQNNGVVDDSQLPKDRFSAERLKGVDSTLKIQPAKLEDSAVYLCASSLRFQGVGGNTIYFGEGSWLTVV.